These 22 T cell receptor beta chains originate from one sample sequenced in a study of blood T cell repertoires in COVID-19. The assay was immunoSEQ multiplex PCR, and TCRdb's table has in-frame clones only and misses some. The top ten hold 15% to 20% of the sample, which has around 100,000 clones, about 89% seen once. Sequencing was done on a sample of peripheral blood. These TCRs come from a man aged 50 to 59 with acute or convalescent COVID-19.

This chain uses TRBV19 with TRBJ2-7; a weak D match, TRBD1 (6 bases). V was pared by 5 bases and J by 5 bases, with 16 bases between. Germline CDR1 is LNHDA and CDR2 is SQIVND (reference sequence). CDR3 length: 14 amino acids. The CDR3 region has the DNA TGTGCCAGTAGTCCATACAGGGATGTGAACGAGCAGTACTTC. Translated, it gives CASSPYRDVNEQYF.

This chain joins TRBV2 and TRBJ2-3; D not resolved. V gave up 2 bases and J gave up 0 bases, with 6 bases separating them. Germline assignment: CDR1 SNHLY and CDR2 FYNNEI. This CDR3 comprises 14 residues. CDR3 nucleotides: TGTGCCAGCAGTGAATCCGTTAGCACAGATACGCAGTATTTT. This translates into CASSESVSTDTQYF.

The CDR3 spells CASSSPPSYGYTF. The DNA for the CDR3 is TGTGCCAGCAGTTCCCCCCCCTCCTATGGCTACACCTTC. The chain is built from TRBV27 and TRBJ1-2; D is unresolved. The germline gives CDR1 MNHEY, CDR2 SMNVEV (reference sequence). The CDR3 is 13 amino acids. The V end lost 4 bases, the J end lost 4 bases, and 10 bases lay between the germline ends.

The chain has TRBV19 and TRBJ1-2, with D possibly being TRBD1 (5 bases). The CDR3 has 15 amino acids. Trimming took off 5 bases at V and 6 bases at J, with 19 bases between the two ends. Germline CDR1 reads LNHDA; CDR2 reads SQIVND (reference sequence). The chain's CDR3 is CASSPGYPSPDGYTF. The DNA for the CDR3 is TGTGCCAGTAGTCCAGGGTATCCCAGCCCCGATGGCTACACCTTC.

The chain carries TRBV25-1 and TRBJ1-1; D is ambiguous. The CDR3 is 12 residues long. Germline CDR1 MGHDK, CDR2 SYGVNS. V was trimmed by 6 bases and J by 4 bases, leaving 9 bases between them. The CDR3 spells CASRFGVTEAFF. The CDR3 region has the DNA TGTGCCAGCAGGTTCGGGGTCACTGAAGCTTTCTTT. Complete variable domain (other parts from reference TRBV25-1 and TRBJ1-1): EADIYQTPRYLVIGTGKKITLECSQTMGHDKMYWYQQDPGMELHLIHYSYGVNSTEKGDLSSESTVSRIRTEHFPLTLESARPSHTSQYLCASRFGVTEAFFGQGTRLTVV.

The chain's CDR3 is CASGAGTQGYTF. For the CDR3, the DNA is TGTGCCAGCGGGGCCGGGACACAGGGCTACACCTTC. V and J are TRBV9 and TRBJ1-2, with D tentatively TRBD1 (6 bases). V shed 7 bases and J shed 8 bases, with 15 bases lying between them. CDR1 SGDLS and CDR2 YYNGEE come from the germline V gene. The CDR3 is 12 residues long.

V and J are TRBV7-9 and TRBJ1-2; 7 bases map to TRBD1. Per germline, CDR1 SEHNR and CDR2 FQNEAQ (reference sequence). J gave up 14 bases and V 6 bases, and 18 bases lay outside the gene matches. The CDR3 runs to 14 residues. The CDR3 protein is CASRRSDRDRGSTF. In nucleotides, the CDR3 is TGTGCCAGCAGGCGCTCTGACAGGGACCGGGGATCTACCTTC.

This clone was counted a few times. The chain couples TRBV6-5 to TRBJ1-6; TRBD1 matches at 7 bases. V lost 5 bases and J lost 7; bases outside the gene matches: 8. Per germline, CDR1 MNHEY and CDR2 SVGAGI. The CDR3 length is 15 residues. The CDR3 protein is CASSRSPGQNSPLHF. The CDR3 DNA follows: TGTGCCAGCAGTCGTTCCCCGGGACAGAATTCACCCCTCCACTTT.

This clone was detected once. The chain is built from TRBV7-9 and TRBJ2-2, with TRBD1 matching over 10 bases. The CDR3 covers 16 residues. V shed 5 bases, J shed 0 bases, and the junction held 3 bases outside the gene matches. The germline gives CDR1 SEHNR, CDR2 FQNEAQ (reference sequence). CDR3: CASSRDRGSNTGELFF. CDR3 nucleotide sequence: TGTGCCAGCAGCCGGGACAGGGGTTCGAACACCGGGGAGCTGTTTTTT.

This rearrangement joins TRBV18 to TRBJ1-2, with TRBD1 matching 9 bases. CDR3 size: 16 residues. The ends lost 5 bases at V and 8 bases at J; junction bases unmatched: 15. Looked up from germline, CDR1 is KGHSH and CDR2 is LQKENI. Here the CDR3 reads CASSSDRLQGARGYTF. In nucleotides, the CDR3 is TGTGCCAGCTCATCGGACCGCCTACAGGGGGCAAGAGGCTACACCTTC.

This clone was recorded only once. CDR3: CASRNRDRENIQYF. CDR3 DNA: TGTGCCAGCAGAAACCGGGACAGGGAAAACATTCAGTACTTC. The chain employs TRBV3-1 (or the pseudogene TRBV3-2) and TRBJ2-4; 9 positions agree with TRBD1. This CDR3 has 14 amino acids. Germline loops: CDR1 LGHDT, CDR2 YNNKEL (reference sequence). With V trimmed by 6 bases and J by 5 bases, 5 bases remained unmatched.

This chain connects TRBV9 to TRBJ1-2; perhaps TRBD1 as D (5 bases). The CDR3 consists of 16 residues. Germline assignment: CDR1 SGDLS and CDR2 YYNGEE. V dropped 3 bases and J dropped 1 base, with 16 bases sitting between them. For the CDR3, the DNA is TGTGCCAGCAGCGCAGAGCAGGGTCGGCTTAACTATGGCTACACCTTC. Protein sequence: CASSAEQGRLNYGYTF.

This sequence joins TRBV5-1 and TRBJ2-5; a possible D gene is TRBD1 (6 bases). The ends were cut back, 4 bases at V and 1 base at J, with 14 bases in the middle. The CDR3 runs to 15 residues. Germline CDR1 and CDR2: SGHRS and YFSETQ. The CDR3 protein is CASSNGQKRQETQYF. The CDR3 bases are TGCGCCAGCAGCAACGGACAGAAACGCCAAGAGACCCAGTACTTC.

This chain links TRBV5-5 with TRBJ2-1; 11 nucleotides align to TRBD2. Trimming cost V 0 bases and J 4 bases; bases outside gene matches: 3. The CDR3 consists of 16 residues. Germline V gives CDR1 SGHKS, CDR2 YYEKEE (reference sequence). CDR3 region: CASSLDSGGAYNEQFF. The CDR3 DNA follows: TGTGCCAGCAGCTTGGATAGCGGGGGGGCGTACAATGAGCAGTTCTTC.

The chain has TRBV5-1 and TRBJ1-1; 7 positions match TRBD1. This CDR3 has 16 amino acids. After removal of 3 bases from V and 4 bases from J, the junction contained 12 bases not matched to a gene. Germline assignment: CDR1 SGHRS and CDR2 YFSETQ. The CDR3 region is CASSSRDSGVGTEAFF. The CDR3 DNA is TGCGCCAGCAGCTCCCGGGACAGCGGAGTGGGCACTGAAGCTTTCTTT.

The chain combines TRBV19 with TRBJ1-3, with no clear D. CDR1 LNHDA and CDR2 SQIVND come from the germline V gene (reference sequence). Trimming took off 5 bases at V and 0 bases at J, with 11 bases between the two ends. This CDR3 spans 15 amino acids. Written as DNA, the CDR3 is TGTGCCAGTAGTGACGACACCGCCTCTGGAAACACCATATATTTT. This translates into CASSDDTASGNTIYF.

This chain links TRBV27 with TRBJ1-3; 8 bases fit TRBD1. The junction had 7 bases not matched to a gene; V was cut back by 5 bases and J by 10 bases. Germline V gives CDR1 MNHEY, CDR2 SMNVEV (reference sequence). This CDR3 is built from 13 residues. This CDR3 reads CASSPGQGATIYF. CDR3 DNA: TGTGCCAGCAGTCCCGGCCAGGGGGCTACCATATATTTT.

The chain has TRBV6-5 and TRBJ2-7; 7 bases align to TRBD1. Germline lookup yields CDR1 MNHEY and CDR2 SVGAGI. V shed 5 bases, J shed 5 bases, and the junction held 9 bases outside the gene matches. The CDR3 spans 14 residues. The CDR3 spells CASSLFLGGHEQYF. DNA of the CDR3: TGTGCCAGCAGTCTTTTTTTAGGGGGCCACGAGCAGTACTTC.

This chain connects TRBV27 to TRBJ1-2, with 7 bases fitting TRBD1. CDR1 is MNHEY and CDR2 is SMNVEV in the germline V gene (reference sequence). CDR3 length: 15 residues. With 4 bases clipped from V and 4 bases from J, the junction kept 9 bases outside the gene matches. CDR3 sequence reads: CASSSERGGRYGYTF. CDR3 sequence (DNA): TGTGCCAGCAGTTCTGAGCGAGGGGGCCGCTATGGCTACACCTTC.

The CDR3 DNA sequence: TGTGCCAGCAGCACCCTCGACAGGGAGGCCTATAATTCACCCCTCCACTTT. Residues: CASSTLDREAYNSPLHF. The V gene is TRBV7-9, the J gene TRBJ1-6, with 7 bases aligning to TRBD1. CDR1 and CDR2 from the germline V gene are SEHNR and FQNEAQ (reference sequence). After removal of 5 bases from V and 2 bases from J, the junction contained 9 bases not matched to a gene. The CDR3 sequence is 17 residues long.

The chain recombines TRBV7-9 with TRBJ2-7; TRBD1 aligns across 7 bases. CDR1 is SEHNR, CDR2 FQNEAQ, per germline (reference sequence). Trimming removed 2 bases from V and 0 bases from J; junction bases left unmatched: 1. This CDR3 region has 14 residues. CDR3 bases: TGTGCCAGCAGCTTACAGGGGGTCTCCTACGAGCAGTACTTC. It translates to CASSLQGVSYEQYF.

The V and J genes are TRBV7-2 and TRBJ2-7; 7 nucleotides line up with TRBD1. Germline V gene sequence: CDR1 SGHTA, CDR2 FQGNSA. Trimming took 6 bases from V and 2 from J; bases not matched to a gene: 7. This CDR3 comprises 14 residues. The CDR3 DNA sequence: TGTGCCAGCAGTCGAGACAGGGCAACCTACGAGCAGTACTTC. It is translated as CASSRDRATYEQYF. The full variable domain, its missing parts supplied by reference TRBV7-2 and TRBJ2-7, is GAGVSQSPSNKVTEKGKDVELRCDPISGHTALYWYRQSLGQGLEFLIYFQGNSAPDKSGLPSDRFSAERTGGSVSTLTIQRTQQEDSAVYLCASSRDRATYEQYFGPGTRLTVT.